The 29 T cell receptor beta chains reported below all come from one sample, sequenced in a study of blood T cell repertoires in COVID-19. Clones were read by immunoSEQ multiplex PCR, and TCRdb kept only the in-frame ones, dropping some. The sample shows tens of thousands of clones, about 90% of them seen only once. Specimen: peripheral blood. These receptors were obtained from a man in his 70s with acute or convalescent COVID-19.

Concerning this clone itself: A junction end diverges from the germline sequence, so it may reflect a read error. The chain couples TRBV14 to TRBJ2-2; 9 bases match TRBD1. CDR1 and CDR2 from the germline V gene are SGHDN and FVKESK. This CDR3 comprises 17 residues. The CDR3 reads CASSQNGQGIRTGKLFF. CDR3 nucleotides: TGTGCCAGCAGCCAAAATGGACAGGGGATTAGGACCGGGAAGCTGTTTTTT.

Only one count was recorded for this clone. V usage is TRBV6-6 and J usage is TRBJ2-1; perhaps TRBD1 as D (6 bases). Germline CDR1 reads MNHNY; CDR2 reads SVGAGI (reference sequence). The CDR3 runs 13 residues. The germline V and J ends were trimmed by 4 bases and 9 bases, with 13 bases remaining between them. Here the CDR3 reads CASSSNRVGEQFF. CDR3 nucleotide sequence: TGTGCCAGCAGTTCAAACAGGGTTGGTGAGCAGTTCTTC.

This rearrangement joins TRBV20-1 to TRBJ1-1; D uncertain. Germline values: CDR1 DFQATT, CDR2 SNEGSKA (reference sequence). The CDR3 has 11 residues. Trimming removed 5 bases from V and 2 bases from J, with 6 bases in between. CDR3 sequence: CSAWSNTEAFF. The CDR3 bases are TGCAGTGCTTGGAGTAACACTGAAGCTTTCTTT.

The rearrangement links TRBV5-6 to TRBJ2-5, with D unresolved. Per germline, CDR1 SGHDT and CDR2 YYEEEE. V lost 4 bases to trimming and J lost 5 bases, with 21 bases between them. The CDR3 is made up of 16 amino acids. CDR3 DNA sequence: TGTGCCAGCAGCCGACGGCAAGGCGGAATTGGTGAGACCCAGTACTTC. It specifies CASSRRQGGIGETQYF.

This chain connects TRBV7-2 to TRBJ2-1, with 12 nucleotides matching TRBD2. Germline CDR1 and CDR2: SGHTA and FQGNSA. J lost 4 bases, V lost 4 bases, and 2 bases had no gene match. The CDR3 is made up of 15 amino acids. CDR3 protein: CASSSSGRAYNEQFF. The CDR3 nucleotides read TGTGCCAGCAGCTCTAGCGGGAGGGCATACAATGAGCAGTTCTTC.

The V and J genes are TRBV18 and TRBJ2-1; 7 nucleotides agree with TRBD1. V trimming: 3 bases; J trimming: 9 bases; junction bases outside the gene matches: 11. This CDR3 is built from 15 residues. Germline V gene sequence: CDR1 KGHSH, CDR2 LQKENI. The CDR3 coding sequence is TGTGCCAGCTCACCCGTTACAGGGGCAGAGGCTGAGCAGTTCTTC. Translating it yields CASSPVTGAEAEQFF.

The chain joins TRBV27 to TRBJ1-2; TRBD1 is a possible D gene (5 bases). Germline CDR1 MNHEY, CDR2 SMNVEV (reference sequence). Trimming stripped 6 bases from V and 8 bases from J, with 22 bases between. This CDR3 has 15 amino acids. The CDR3 DNA follows: TGTGCCAGCAGGGATGATGGGAGGGTCCGGGACGGCTACACCTTC. It yields the protein CASRDDGRVRDGYTF.

CDR3 region: CASGPGHQYF. CDR3 sequence (DNA): TGTGCTAGTGGTCCGGGACACCAGTACTTC. The chain is built from TRBV12-5 and TRBJ2-7; D is possibly TRBD1 (6 bases). Trimming removed 5 bases at V and 10 bases at J, with 9 bases between. Looked up from germline, CDR1 is LGHNT and CDR2 is FRNRAP. This CDR3 is built from 10 residues.

This clone showed up just once. The CDR3 DNA is TGTGCCAGCAGAATACAGGGGTCGGGGACCGGGGAGCTGTTTTTT. Amino acid sequence: CASRIQGSGTGELFF. The V and J genes are TRBV6-5 and TRBJ2-2; 7 positions agree with TRBD1. V shed 6 bases, J shed 5 bases, and the junction held 9 bases outside the gene matches. The CDR3 is made up of 15 amino acids. Germline CDR1 and CDR2: MNHEY and SVGAGI.

The rearrangement uses TRBV5-4 and TRBJ1-1; 10 bases match TRBD1. Germline-derived CDR1 and CDR2 are SGHNT and YYREEE (reference sequence). V trimming: 1 base; J trimming: 6 bases; junction bases outside the gene matches: 3. CDR3 size: 14 residues. The CDR3 loop is CASSLPGQGAEAFF. As DNA, the CDR3 is TGTGCCAGCAGCTTGCCCGGACAGGGGGCTGAAGCTTTCTTT.

J is TRBJ2-2 and V is TRBV9, with D possibly TRBD1 on 6 matching bases. This CDR3 comprises 15 residues. Trimming removed 2 bases at V and 4 bases at J, with 12 bases between. CDR1 is SGDLS, CDR2 YYNGEE, per germline. The CDR3 DNA reads TGTGCCAGCAGCGTTGTGGGGGCTGTCACCGGGGAGCTGTTTTTT. As protein: CASSVVGAVTGELFF.

V gene TRBV12-3 or TRBV12-4 combines with J gene TRBJ2-1, with 7 bases lining up with TRBD2. The CDR3 totals 11 residues. V lost 10 bases and J lost 8; bases outside the gene matches: 5. The CDR3 sequence is CATGGSYEQFF. CDR3 nucleotide sequence: TGTGCCACCGGGGGGTCCTATGAGCAGTTCTTC.

The rearrangement uses TRBV29-1 and TRBJ1-1, with 7 bases identical to TRBD1. Germline CDR1 and CDR2: SQVTM and ANQGSEA. The length of the CDR3 is 19 residues. Trimming removed 5 bases from V and 3 bases from J; junction bases left unmatched: 24. DNA for the CDR3: TGCAGCGTTAGGGGGCGGAGAACCCGCGGTGGTGGAACGGACACTGAAGCTTTCTTT. Protein product: CSVRGRRTRGGGTDTEAFF.

V usage is TRBV5-4 and J usage is TRBJ2-3, with TRBD2 as a possible D gene (6 bases). V lost 0 bases and J lost 0, with 8 bases in between. Germline lookup yields CDR1 SGHNT and CDR2 YYREEE (reference sequence). This CDR3 comprises 15 residues. The CDR3 nucleotides are TGTGCCAGCAGCTTGGGCGGGGATAGCACAGATACGCAGTATTTT. Encoded protein: CASSLGGDSTDTQYF. Supplemented by reference TRBV5-4 and TRBJ2-3, the full variable domain reads ETGVTQSPTHLIKTRGQQVTLRCSSQSGHNTVSWYQQALGQGPQFIFQYYREEENGRGNFPPRFSGLQFPNYSSELNVNALELDDSALYLCASSLGGDSTDTQYFGPGTRLTVL.

The genes are TRBV19 and TRBJ2-5; weak D call: TRBD2 (5 bases). This CDR3 has 14 amino acids. Germline lookup yields CDR1 LNHDA and CDR2 SQIVND (reference sequence). The V end was cut by 5 bases, the J end by 6 bases, with 16 bases between. The CDR3 nucleotides are TGTGCCAGTAGTGGGAGCTCGGTCGGGAAGACCCAGTACTTC. Its protein product is CASSGSSVGKTQYF.

CDR3 nucleotides: TGTGCCAGCAGCCAAGGCGTCGGCAAAAACATTCAGTACTTC. It yields the protein CASSQGVGKNIQYF. The chain carries TRBV3-1 (or the pseudogene TRBV3-2) and TRBJ2-4; D remains unclear. The CDR3 loop spans 14 amino acids. V was shortened by 1 base and J by 3 bases, with 7 bases between the two germline ends. CDR1 is LGHDT, CDR2 YNNKEL, per germline (reference sequence).

The CDR3 coding sequence is TGCGCCAGCAGCCAAGTCCAGGGGGCCGACGAGCAGTACTTC. As protein: CASSQVQGADEQYF. The chain couples TRBV4-1 to TRBJ2-7, with 8 bases lining up with TRBD1. The CDR3 is made up of 14 amino acids. V trimming: 1 base; J trimming: 5 bases; junction bases outside the gene matches: 4. The V gene's germline CDR1 is MGHRA and CDR2 YSYEKL.

The V and J genes are TRBV18 and TRBJ2-7, with D perhaps TRBD1 (6 bases). The CDR3 sequence is 15 residues long. Germline V CDR1 and CDR2: KGHSH, LQKENI. V lost 3 bases and J lost 0, with 12 bases in between. The CDR3 DNA sequence: TGTGCCAGCTCACCGACAGGTGCCTTCTCCTACGAGCAGTACTTC. It yields the protein CASSPTGAFSYEQYF.

The chain links TRBV29-1 to TRBJ1-2; 7 bases map to TRBD1. Trimming cost V 1 base and J 3 bases; bases outside gene matches: 2. The V gene's germline CDR1 is SQVTM and CDR2 ANQGSEA. This CDR3 comprises 13 residues. The CDR3 bases are TGCAGCGTTGAAGGTACAGGGGACTATGGCTACACCTTC. It is translated as CSVEGTGDYGYTF.

The rearrangement uses TRBV6-4 and TRBJ2-2; D not resolved. The CDR3 loop spans 13 amino acids. V lost 5 bases and J lost 6, with 10 bases in between. Germline V gene lookup returns CDR1 MRHNA and CDR2 SNTAGT. The CDR3 DNA sequence: TGTGCCAGCAGTCAGAACGAGGCCGGGGAGCTGTTTTTT. Amino acids: CASSQNEAGELFF.

This chain links TRBV6-6 with TRBJ2-2; 7 bases are a match to TRBD2. V shed 5 bases and J 0 bases; nucleotides not matched to a gene: 6. Germline CDR1 and CDR2: MNHNY and SVGAGI (reference sequence). The length of the CDR3 is 16 residues. The CDR3 sequence: CASSPLAEANTGELFF. Written as DNA, the CDR3 is TGTGCCAGCAGTCCCCTAGCGGAGGCGAACACCGGGGAGCTGTTTTTT.

The chain carries TRBV5-1 and TRBJ2-2; possibly TRBD2 for D (6 bases). The CDR3 spans 15 residues. Germline-derived CDR1 and CDR2 are SGHRS and YFSETQ. V lost 5 bases and J 4 bases, leaving 15 bases between the germline ends. CDR3 bases: TGCGCCAGCAGTCTGGCAGAGGGAGGCACCGGGGAGCTGTTTTTT. Protein: CASSLAEGGTGELFF.

The gene calls are TRBV28 and TRBJ2-1; 10 nucleotides align to TRBD2. The V gene's germline CDR1 is MDHEN and CDR2 SYDVKM. V was clipped by 4 bases and J by 8 bases; unmatched bases: 11. The CDR3 length is 16 residues. This chain's CDR3 is CASSSPSGGARDEQFF. The CDR3 DNA reads as TGTGCCAGCAGTTCCCCCAGCGGGGGGGCCCGCGATGAGCAGTTCTTC.

This clone was observed a single time. The rearrangement links TRBV27 to TRBJ2-7, with TRBD2 matching over 7 bases. Trimming took 2 bases from V and 4 from J; bases not matched to a gene: 5. The CDR3 is made up of 14 amino acids. Germline V CDR1 and CDR2: MNHEY, SMNVEV (reference sequence). CDR3 loop: CASSLGGGRYEQYF. DNA of the CDR3: TGTGCCAGCAGTTTAGGGGGGGGTCGATACGAGCAGTACTTC.

V and J are TRBV18 and TRBJ2-1; 8 nucleotides align to TRBD1. Trimming removed 6 bases from V and 2 bases from J; junction bases left unmatched: 6. There are 15 residues in the CDR3. Germline values: CDR1 KGHSH, CDR2 LQKENI. CDR3: CASSGGQGPYNEQFF. CDR3 bases: TGTGCCAGCTCCGGTGGACAGGGCCCCTACAATGAGCAGTTCTTC.

V usage is TRBV3-1 (or the pseudogene TRBV3-2) and J usage is TRBJ2-1; 11 nucleotides agree with TRBD2. V shed 4 bases and J 3 bases; nucleotides not matched to a gene: 2. This CDR3 is 15 amino acids long. Germline CDR1 LGHDT, CDR2 YNNKEL (reference sequence). This chain's CDR3 is CASSLTSGDYNEQFF. CDR3 bases: TGTGCCAGCAGCCTGACTAGCGGGGACTACAATGAGCAGTTCTTC.

This chain links TRBV5-1 with TRBJ2-6; D might be TRBD1 (5 bases). The V end lost 0 bases, the J end lost 0 bases, and 7 bases lay between the germline ends. The length of the CDR3 is 16 residues. Germline V CDR1 and CDR2: SGHRS, YFSETQ. The CDR3 here is CASSLEGSSGANVLTF. The CDR3 DNA sequence: TGCGCCAGCAGCTTGGAGGGGTCCTCTGGGGCCAACGTCCTGACTTTC. Full variable domain (rest looked up from reference TRBV5-1 and TRBJ2-6): KAGVTQTPRYLIKTRGQQVTLSCSPISGHRSVSWYQQTPGQGLQFLFEYFSETQRNKGNFPGRFSGRQFSNSRSEMNVSTLELGDSALYLCASSLEGSSGANVLTFGAGSRLTVL.

This clone showed up just once. This chain's CDR3 is CASSQWTGNVNIQYF. The CDR3 DNA reads TGCGCCAGCAGCCAATGGACAGGGAACGTAAACATTCAGTACTTC. The chain combines TRBV4-3 with TRBJ2-4; 8 bases are shared with TRBD1. Trimming cost V 2 bases and J 6 bases; bases outside gene matches: 6. Germline CDR1 and CDR2: LGHNA and YSLEER. The CDR3 contains 15 residues.

CDR3: CASSVGTSTAGELFF. The CDR3 coding sequence is TGTGCCAGCAGCGTAGGGACTAGCACCGCCGGGGAGCTGTTTTTT. The chain uses TRBV9 and TRBJ2-2, with 8 bases aligning to TRBD2. Germline CDR1 reads SGDLS; CDR2 reads YYNGEE. This CDR3 has 15 residues. The J segment lost 6 bases and the V segment lost 0 bases, leaving 4 bases of the junction unmatched.